Below are 8 T cell receptor beta chains sequenced from a single sample in a study of blood T cell repertoires in COVID-19. Here immunoSEQ multiplex PCR was the method, and the copy in TCRdb shows in-frame clones only, minus some. The repertoire holds roughly 100,000 clones, 84% seen once, with 9.5% to 10% in the top ten. The material sequenced was peripheral blood. The receptors shown here come from a man in his forties or fifties with active or convalescent COVID-19.

V and J are TRBV14 and TRBJ1-4; 9 nucleotides line up with TRBD1. J gave up 5 bases and V 4 bases, and 8 bases lay outside the gene matches. The germline CDR1 and CDR2 sequences are SGHDN and FVKESK. There are 16 residues in the CDR3. CDR3 DNA: TGTGCCAGCAGCCCCTTACCGGGACAGGGAAATGAAAAACTGTTTTTT. Translating gives CASSPLPGQGNEKLFF.

The J gene is TRBJ2-4, the V gene TRBV7-2; TRBD2 agrees at 14 bases. J gave up 0 bases and V 5 bases, and 3 bases lay outside the gene matches. The CDR3 is made up of 17 amino acids. Germline assignment: CDR1 SGHTA and CDR2 FQGNSA. The CDR3 DNA sequence: TGTGCCAGCAGCCTCGGACTAGCGGGGGGAGCCAAAAACATTCAGTACTTC. This codes for CASSLGLAGGAKNIQYF.

This chain links TRBV6-1 with TRBJ1-1; 7 nucleotides align to TRBD1. The CDR3 consists of 15 residues. The V gene end was trimmed by 2 bases and the J gene end by 6 bases; junction bases not matched to a gene: 9. CDR1 MNHNS and CDR2 SASEGT come from the germline V gene. The CDR3 here is CASSEIGVQGAEAFF. As DNA, the CDR3 is TGTGCCAGCAGTGAAATAGGCGTCCAGGGGGCTGAAGCTTTCTTT.

There are a few counts of this clone. The rearrangement links TRBV9 to TRBJ1-2; D perhaps matches TRBD1 (6 bases). CDR3 length equals 13 residues. Trimming took off 3 bases at V and 4 bases at J, with 10 bases between the two ends. Germline V gene data show CDR1 as SGDLS and CDR2 as YYNGEE. DNA for the CDR3: TGTGCCAGCAGCGAGGGACATGTCTATGGCTACACCTTC. Translating gives CASSEGHVYGYTF.

This chain connects TRBV12-3 or TRBV12-4 to TRBJ2-3, with D tentatively TRBD2 (6 bases). The length of the CDR3 is 13 residues. The ends were cut back, 6 bases at V and 1 base at J, with 8 bases in the middle. The CDR3: CASRDYRTDTQYF. Here the CDR3 DNA reads TGTGCCAGCAGGGACTATCGCACAGATACGCAGTATTTT.

This chain connects TRBV5-1 to TRBJ2-7; D is ambiguous. Germline V gene data show CDR1 as SGHRS and CDR2 as YFSETQ. The V end lost 2 bases, the J end lost 3 bases, and 9 bases lay between the germline ends. This CDR3 is 13 amino acids long. This CDR3 reads CASSFDSNYEQYF. The DNA of the CDR3 is TGCGCCAGCAGCTTCGACTCCAACTACGAGCAGTACTTC.

The chain employs TRBV30 and TRBJ2-1; 7 bases map to TRBD1. This CDR3 has 14 residues. Germline-derived CDR1 and CDR2 are GTSNPN and SVGIG (reference sequence). V gave up 4 bases and J gave up 4 bases; unmatched junction bases: 7. The CDR3 loop reads CAWIRRGKYNEQFF. The CDR3 DNA is TGTGCCTGGATCCGCAGGGGGAAGTACAATGAGCAGTTCTTC.

The chain employs TRBV11-2 and TRBJ2-7; 9 bases align to TRBD1. Trimming cost V 3 bases and J 8 bases; bases outside gene matches: 8. There are 14 residues in the CDR3. From germline, CDR1 is SGHAT and CDR2 FQNNGV. CDR3 protein: CASSLENYRGQQYF. The DNA of the CDR3 is TGTGCCAGCAGCTTGGAGAATTACAGGGGGCAGCAGTACTTC. Full variable domain (rest looked up from reference TRBV11-2 and TRBJ2-7): EAGVAQSPRYKIIEKRQSVAFWCNPISGHATLYWYQQILGQGPKLLIQFQNNGVVDDSQLPKDRFSAERLKGVDSTLKIQPAKLEDSAVYLCASSLENYRGQQYFGPGTRLTVT.